The 18 T cell receptor beta chains below all came from one sample that was sequenced in a study of blood T cell repertoires in COVID-19. Sequenced by immunoSEQ multiplex PCR; TCRdb stores in-frame clones only, minus some. The table lists 140,000 or so clones, approximately 90% of them singletons. Sequenced input: peripheral blood. Every receptor here comes from a human donor in a cohort sampled during active COVID-19.

The rearrangement joins TRBV13 to TRBJ2-2, with TRBD2 identical over 7 bases. Germline CDR1 is PRHDT and CDR2 is FYEKMQ (reference sequence). The junction had 4 bases not matched to a gene; V was cut back by 0 bases and J by 3 bases. This CDR3 is built from 16 residues. The CDR3 loop reads CASSLGPGGHTGELFF. CDR3 coding DNA: TGTGCCAGCAGCTTAGGACCGGGGGGTCACACCGGGGAGCTGTTTTTT.

The chain links TRBV27 to TRBJ2-1, with D unresolved. The V gene's germline CDR1 is MNHEY and CDR2 SMNVEV (reference sequence). V dropped 5 bases and J dropped 3 bases, with 11 bases sitting between them. The CDR3 has 14 residues. CDR3 amino acids: CASSDRGLYNEQFF. Here the CDR3 DNA reads TGTGCCAGCAGTGACCGAGGCCTCTACAATGAGCAGTTCTTC.

J is TRBJ1-3 and V is TRBV10-3; weak D call: TRBD1 (6 bases). Germline V gives CDR1 ENHRY, CDR2 SYGVKD. V was cut by 3 bases and J by 0 bases, with 12 bases left in between. This CDR3 is built from 16 residues. Here the CDR3 DNA reads TGTGCCATCAGTGATCGTTCAGGGGACTCTGGAAACACCATATATTTT. This translates into CAISDRSGDSGNTIYF.

This chain joins TRBV20-1 and TRBJ1-2, with D tentatively TRBD1 (5 bases). V lost 3 bases and J lost 3, with 11 bases in between. CDR1 is DFQATT and CDR2 is SNEGSKA in the germline V gene (reference sequence). The CDR3 totals 13 residues. The CDR3 protein is CSASGGEDYGYTF. Here the CDR3 DNA reads TGCAGTGCTAGTGGGGGGGAAGACTATGGCTACACCTTC.

The chain couples TRBV5-1 to TRBJ2-7, with D possibly matching TRBD1 (6 bases). The V and J ends lost 3 bases and 0 bases respectively, with 13 bases between them. CDR3 length: 15 residues. Germline CDR1 reads SGHRS; CDR2 reads YFSETQ. The CDR3 loop reads CASSSGQRTSYEQYF. CDR3 nucleotides: TGCGCCAGCAGCTCCGGACAGAGAACCTCCTACGAGCAGTACTTC.

In DNA form, the CDR3 reads TGTGCCAGCAGTGAAGTGGGGGGTTGGGATCAGCCCCAGCATTTT. This translates into CASSEVGGWDQPQHF. This chain links TRBV6-1 with TRBJ1-5; D is possibly TRBD1 (5 bases). Germline values: CDR1 MNHNS, CDR2 SASEGT. The V and J ends lost 1 base and 5 bases respectively, with 12 bases between them. This CDR3 comprises 15 residues.

The chain couples TRBV5-1 to TRBJ2-3; D possibly corresponds to TRBD1 (5 bases). Germline values: CDR1 SGHRS, CDR2 YFSETQ. The V gene lost 0 bases and the J gene lost 4 bases, with 12 bases spanning the gap. The CDR3 length is 15 residues. The CDR3 DNA sequence: TGCGCCAGCAGCTTGGTGGGCAGGGTCCCAGATACGCAGTATTTT. Its translation: CASSLVGRVPDTQYF.

The chain carries TRBV6-1 and TRBJ1-1; 7 bases agree with TRBD1. There are 15 residues in the CDR3. V dropped 0 bases and J dropped 2; count of bases not matched to a gene: 3. Germline CDR1 is MNHNS and CDR2 is SASEGT. The DNA of the CDR3 is TGTGCCAGCAGTGAAGCGGACAGGATAAACACTGAAGCTTTCTTT. Protein: CASSEADRINTEAFF.

This clone was seen more than once but under ten times. V is TRBV12-5 and J is TRBJ1-3, with D hard to call. With 5 bases removed from V and 0 bases from J, the gap between germline ends came to 17 bases. Germline V gives CDR1 LGHNT, CDR2 FRNRAP. CDR3 length: 17 amino acids. CDR3 residues: CASGIGVAGSSGNTIYF. In nucleotides, the CDR3 is TGTGCTAGTGGTATCGGGGTGGCAGGCTCCTCTGGAAACACCATATATTTT.

This chain connects TRBV10-2 to TRBJ2-7, with TRBD2 as a possible D gene (7 bases). There are 12 residues in the CDR3. The V end lost 8 bases, the J end lost 0 bases, and 8 bases lay between the germline ends. Germline V gene sequence: CDR1 WSHSY, CDR2 SAAADI. The CDR3 DNA sequence: TGCGCCAGCGCGGGGGCCTCCTACGAGCAGTACTTC. It yields the protein CASAGASYEQYF.

This clone has just one count. J is TRBJ2-7 and V is TRBV3-1 (or the pseudogene TRBV3-2); maybe TRBD1 (6 bases). This CDR3 contains 13 residues. Trimming shortened V by 4 bases and J by 4 bases, and 11 bases separated the two germline ends. Germline CDR1 is LGHDT and CDR2 is YNNKEL (reference sequence). The CDR3: CASSLGQNYEQYF. DNA for the CDR3: TGTGCCAGCAGCCTCGGACAGAATTACGAGCAGTACTTC.

The V call is TRBV5-6, the J call TRBJ1-2; 8 positions agree with TRBD1. The J segment lost 4 bases and the V segment lost 5 bases, leaving 13 bases of the junction unmatched. The CDR3 is 16 residues long. Germline V gene lookup returns CDR1 SGHDT and CDR2 YYEEEE. CDR3 in DNA: TGTGCCAGCAGTCCCGGGACAGGAAGTAGGACCTATGGCTACACCTTC. Its translation: CASSPGTGSRTYGYTF.

The V and J genes are TRBV29-1 and TRBJ1-2, with 9 bases identical to TRBD1. Germline trimming cut 6 bases from V and 7 bases from J; bases unmatched to any gene: 6. Germline V CDR1 and CDR2: SQVTM, ANQGSEA. The CDR3 contains 12 residues. The CDR3 DNA follows: TGCAGCGTATCGGACAGGGGCTTTGGCTACACCTTC. It is translated as CSVSDRGFGYTF.

Concerning this clone itself: Other DNA sequences in this sample translate to the same CDR3. V gene TRBV9 combines with J gene TRBJ2-1; 7 nucleotides match TRBD1. CDR3 length equals 15 residues. V lost 0 bases and J lost 3; bases outside the gene matches: 3. The germline V gene has CDR1 SGDLS and CDR2 YYNGEE. The CDR3 loop reads CASSVEGQDYNEQFF. The CDR3 coding sequence is TGTGCCAGCAGCGTAGAAGGACAGGACTACAATGAGCAGTTCTTC.

V and J are TRBV5-6 and TRBJ1-2, with D unclear. The V and J ends lost 4 bases and 4 bases respectively, with 11 bases between them. The CDR3 spans 13 residues. CDR1 and CDR2 (germline): SGHDT, YYEEEE. Here the CDR3 reads CASSARRLYGYTF. The CDR3 DNA follows: TGTGCCAGCAGCGCGAGGCGTCTCTATGGCTACACCTTC.

This clone is a singleton in its sample. V gene TRBV6-2 or TRBV6-3 combines with J gene TRBJ1-4; D call uncertain. The CDR3 is 17 residues long. V was pared by 5 bases and J by 0 bases, with 16 bases between. Germline V lookup: CDR1 MNHEY, CDR2 SVGEGT. CDR3 region: CASSDGSRAATNEKLFF. As DNA, the CDR3 is TGTGCCAGCAGTGACGGGTCTAGAGCTGCAACTAATGAAAAACTGTTTTTT.

The chain is built from TRBV19 and TRBJ1-4, with D uncertain. The CDR3 covers 14 residues. Germline V lookup: CDR1 LNHDA, CDR2 SQIVND (reference sequence). Trimming stripped 3 bases from V and 10 bases from J, with 15 bases between. The CDR3 DNA sequence: TGTGCCAGTAGTATTGGTCCCTCCGGCGGAAAACTGTTTTTT. Protein product: CASSIGPSGGKLFF.

In this sample, this clone turned up a few times. Other DNA sequences in this sample translate to the same CDR3. The V and J genes are TRBV9 and TRBJ2-3; possibly TRBD2 for D (6 bases). Germline V CDR1 and CDR2: SGDLS, YYNGEE. Trimming cost V 0 bases and J 0 bases, with 11 bases left between them. The CDR3 is made up of 16 amino acids. The chain's CDR3 is CASSVGGGVSTDTQYF. The CDR3 DNA is TGTGCCAGCAGCGTAGGGGGCGGGGTAAGCACAGATACGCAGTATTTT.